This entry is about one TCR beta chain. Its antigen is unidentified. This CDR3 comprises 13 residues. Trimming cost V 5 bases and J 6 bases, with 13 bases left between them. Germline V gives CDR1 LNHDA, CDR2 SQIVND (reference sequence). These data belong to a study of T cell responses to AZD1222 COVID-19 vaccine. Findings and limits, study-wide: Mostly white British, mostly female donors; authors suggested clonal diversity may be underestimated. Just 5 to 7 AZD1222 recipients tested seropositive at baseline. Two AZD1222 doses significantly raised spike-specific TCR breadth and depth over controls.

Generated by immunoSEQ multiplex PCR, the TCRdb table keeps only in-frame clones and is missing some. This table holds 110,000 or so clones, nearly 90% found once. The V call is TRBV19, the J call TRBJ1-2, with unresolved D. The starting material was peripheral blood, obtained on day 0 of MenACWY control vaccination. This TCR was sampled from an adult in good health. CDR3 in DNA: TGTGCCAGTAGTCAGTCATGGTATGATGGCTACACCTTC. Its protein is CASSQSWYDGYTF.